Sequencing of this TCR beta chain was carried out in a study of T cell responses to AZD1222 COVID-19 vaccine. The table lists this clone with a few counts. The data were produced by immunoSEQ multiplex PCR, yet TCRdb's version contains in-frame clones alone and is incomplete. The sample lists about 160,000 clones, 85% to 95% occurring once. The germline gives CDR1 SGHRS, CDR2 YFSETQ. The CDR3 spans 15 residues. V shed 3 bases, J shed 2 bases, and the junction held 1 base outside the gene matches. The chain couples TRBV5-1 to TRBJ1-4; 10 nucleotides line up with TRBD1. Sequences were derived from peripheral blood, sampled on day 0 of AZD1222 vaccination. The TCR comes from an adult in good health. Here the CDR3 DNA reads TGCGCCAGCAGCTGGGGACAGGGGACTAATGAAAAACTGTTTTTT. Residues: CASSWGQGTNEKLFF.